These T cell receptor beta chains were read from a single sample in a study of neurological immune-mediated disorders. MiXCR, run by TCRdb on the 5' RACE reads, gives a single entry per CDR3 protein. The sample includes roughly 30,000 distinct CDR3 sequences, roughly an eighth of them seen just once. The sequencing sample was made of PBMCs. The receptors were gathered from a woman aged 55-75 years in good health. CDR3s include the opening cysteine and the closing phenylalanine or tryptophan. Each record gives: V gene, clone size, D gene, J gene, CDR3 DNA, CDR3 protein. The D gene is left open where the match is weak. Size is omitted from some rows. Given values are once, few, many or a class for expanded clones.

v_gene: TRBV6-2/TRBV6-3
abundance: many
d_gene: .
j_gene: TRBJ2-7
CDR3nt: TGTGCCAGCAGTACGCACAGATCCGACTACGAGCAGTACTTC
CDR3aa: CASSTHRSDYEQYF

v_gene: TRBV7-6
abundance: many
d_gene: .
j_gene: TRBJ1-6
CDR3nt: TGTGCCAGCAGCTTGGGAGTAGGGGGTAATTCACCCCTCCACTTT
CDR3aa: CASSLGVGGNSPLHF

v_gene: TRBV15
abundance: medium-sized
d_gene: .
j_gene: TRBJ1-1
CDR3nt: TGTGCCACCAGCAGAGATCGGGTAAACACTGAAGCTTTCTTT
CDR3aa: CATSRDRVNTEAFF

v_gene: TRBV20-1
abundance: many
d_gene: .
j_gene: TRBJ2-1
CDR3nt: TGCAGTGCTAGAGACCCTCTTAGTGGCCATGAGCAGTTCTTC
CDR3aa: CSARDPLSGHEQFF

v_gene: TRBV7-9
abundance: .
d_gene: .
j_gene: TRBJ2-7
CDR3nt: TGTGCCAGCAGCCCAATCTCCCGCGAGCAGTACTTC
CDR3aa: CASSPISREQYF

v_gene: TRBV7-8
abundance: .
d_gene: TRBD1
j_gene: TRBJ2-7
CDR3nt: TGTGCCAGCAGCTCGCCGGGAACCTTTGGGACAGGGACCTACGAGCAGTACTTC
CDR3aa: CASSSPGTFGTGTYEQYF

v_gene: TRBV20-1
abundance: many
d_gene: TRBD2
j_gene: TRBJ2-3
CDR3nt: TGCAGTGCTAGAGATCAGAGCGGGGGGGCCGAAGATACGCAGTATTTT
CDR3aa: CSARDQSGGAEDTQYF

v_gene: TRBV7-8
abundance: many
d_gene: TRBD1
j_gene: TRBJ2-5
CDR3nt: TGTGCCAGCAGCCCAGTTGACAGGGGAGGAAAGAAGACCCAGTACTTC
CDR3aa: CASSPVDRGGKKTQYF

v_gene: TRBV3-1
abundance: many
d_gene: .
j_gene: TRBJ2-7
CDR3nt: TGTGCCAGCAGCCAAGATTGGGCCAGGGCATCCTACGAGCAGTACTTC
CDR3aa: CASSQDWARASYEQYF

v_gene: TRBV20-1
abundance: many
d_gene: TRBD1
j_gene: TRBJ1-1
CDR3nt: TGCAGTGCTAGAGACCCGGGACAGGGTAACACTGAAGCTTTCTTT
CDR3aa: CSARDPGQGNTEAFF

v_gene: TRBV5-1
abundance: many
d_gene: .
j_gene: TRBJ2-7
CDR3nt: TGCGCCAGCAGCTTATCAGGGGGGCGGAACGAGCAGTACTTC
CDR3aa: CASSLSGGRNEQYF

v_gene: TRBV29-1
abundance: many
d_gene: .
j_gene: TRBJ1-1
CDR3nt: TGCAGCGTTGTCCCCTATCTAGGGATGAACACTGAAGCTTTCTTT
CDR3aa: CSVVPYLGMNTEAFF

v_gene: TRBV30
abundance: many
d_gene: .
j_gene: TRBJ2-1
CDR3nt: TGTGCCTGGAGTTTCCCCGGGTCGACCAATGAGCAGTTCTTC
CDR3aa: CAWSFPGSTNEQFF

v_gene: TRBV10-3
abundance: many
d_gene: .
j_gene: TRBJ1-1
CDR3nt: TGTGCCATCAGTGAGGTTTTGAACACTGAAGCTTTCTTT
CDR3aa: CAISEVLNTEAFF

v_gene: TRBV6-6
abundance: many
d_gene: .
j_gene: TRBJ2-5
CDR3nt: TGTGCCAGCAGTTCAGGACAAAGGGGGGTAACCCAGTACTTC
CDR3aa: CASSSGQRGVTQYF

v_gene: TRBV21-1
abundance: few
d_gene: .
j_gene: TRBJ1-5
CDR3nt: TGTGCCAGCAGCACCCACAATCAGCCCCAGCATTTT
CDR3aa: CASSTHNQPQHF

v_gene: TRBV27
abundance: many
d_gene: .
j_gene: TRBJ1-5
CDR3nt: TGTGCCAGCAGTTTAAGAGGTCCGGGGTTTGGGAATCAGCCCCAGCATTTT
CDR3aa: CASSLRGPGFGNQPQHF

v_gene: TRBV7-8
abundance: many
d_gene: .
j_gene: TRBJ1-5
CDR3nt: TGTGCCAGCAGCTTCCAACAGGGTGACAATCAGCCCCAGCATTTT
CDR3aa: CASSFQQGDNQPQHF

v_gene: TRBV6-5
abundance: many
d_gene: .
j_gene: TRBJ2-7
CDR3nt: TGTGCCAGCAGGGACCCCGCGGCATTCGAGCAGTACTTC
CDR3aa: CASRDPAAFEQYF

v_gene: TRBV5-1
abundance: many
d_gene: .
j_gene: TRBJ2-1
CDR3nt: TGCGCCAGCAGCCTTGGGGTGCATGAGCAGTTCTTC
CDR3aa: CASSLGVHEQFF

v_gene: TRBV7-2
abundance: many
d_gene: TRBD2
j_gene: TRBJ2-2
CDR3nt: TGTGCCAGCAGCCTCCGGACTAGCATAAACACCGGGGAGCTGTTTTTT
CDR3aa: CASSLRTSINTGELFF

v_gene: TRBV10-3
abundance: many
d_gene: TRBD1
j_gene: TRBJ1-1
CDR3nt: TGTGCCATCAGTGAGCCGGACAGGGGATCGGATGAAGCTTTCTTT
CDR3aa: CAISEPDRGSDEAFF

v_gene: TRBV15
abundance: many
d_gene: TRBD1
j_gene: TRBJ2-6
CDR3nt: TGTGCCACCAGCAGACCCGGGGGACAGGGACTCGGGTCTGGGGCCAACGTCCTGACTTTC
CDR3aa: CATSRPGGQGLGSGANVLTF

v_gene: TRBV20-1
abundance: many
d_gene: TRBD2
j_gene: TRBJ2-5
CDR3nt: TGCAGTGCTAGTGATCCGCGCAGCGGGGGGGCGGTGTCGAAAGAGACCCAGTACTTC
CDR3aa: CSASDPRSGGAVSKETQYF

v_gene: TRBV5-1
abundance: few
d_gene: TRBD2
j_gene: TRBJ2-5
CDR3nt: TGCGCCAGCAGCTTGGCCGGCGGGGGGAACGGCGAGACCCAGTACTTC
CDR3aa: CASSLAGGGNGETQYF

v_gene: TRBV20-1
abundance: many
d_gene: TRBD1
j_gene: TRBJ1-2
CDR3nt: TGCAGTGCTAGCGGTAGAGCCCAAGGGACAGCCTTTTTTGGTTGGCCCAATGGCTACACCTTC
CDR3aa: CSASGRAQGTAFFGWPNGYTF

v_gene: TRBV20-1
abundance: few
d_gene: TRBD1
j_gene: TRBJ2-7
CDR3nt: TGCAGTGCCTGGAGTAGTGACAGGGGTGGCGAGCAGTACTTC
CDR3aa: CSAWSSDRGGEQYF

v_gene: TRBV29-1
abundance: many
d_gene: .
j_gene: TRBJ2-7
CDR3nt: TGCAGCGTTGGATTCGGCGGGGGCAGCTACGAGCAGTACTTC
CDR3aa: CSVGFGGGSYEQYF

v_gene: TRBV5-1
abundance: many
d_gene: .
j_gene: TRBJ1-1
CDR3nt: TGCGCCAGCAGCTTGGCTTTAAGCACTGAAGCTTTCTTT
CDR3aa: CASSLALSTEAFF

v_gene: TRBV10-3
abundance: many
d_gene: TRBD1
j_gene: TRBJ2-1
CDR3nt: TGTGCCATCAGCTGGGACAGGGGGGGAAATAATGAGCAGTTCTTC
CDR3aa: CAISWDRGGNNEQFF

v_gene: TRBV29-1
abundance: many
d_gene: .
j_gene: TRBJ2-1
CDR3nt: TGCAGCGTTCCCGTTGGGGCCGCCCGGGAGCAGTTCTTC
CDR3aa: CSVPVGAAREQFF

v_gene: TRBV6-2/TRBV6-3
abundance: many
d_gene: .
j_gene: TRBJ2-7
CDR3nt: TGTGCCAGCAGACAGAACCTAGCCTACGAGCAGTACTTC
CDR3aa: CASRQNLAYEQYF

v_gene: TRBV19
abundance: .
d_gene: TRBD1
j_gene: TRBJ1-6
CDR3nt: TGTGCCAGTACTCCGGGACAGGGTTTCTCCTATAATTCACCCCTCCACTTT
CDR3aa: CASTPGQGFSYNSPLHF

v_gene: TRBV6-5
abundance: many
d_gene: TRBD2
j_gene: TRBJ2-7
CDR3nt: TGTGCCAGCAGTTACTCGATGTGGGGGGGCTCCTACGAGCAGTACTTC
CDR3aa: CASSYSMWGGSYEQYF

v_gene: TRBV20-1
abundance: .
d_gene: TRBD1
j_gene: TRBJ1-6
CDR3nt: TGCAGTGCTAGACGACGGGACAGGCTGAGCTCCTATAATTCACCCCTCCACTTT
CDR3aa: CSARRRDRLSSYNSPLHF

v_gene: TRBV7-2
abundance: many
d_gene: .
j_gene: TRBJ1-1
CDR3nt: TGTGCCAGCAGCCCCCGGGTCACGAGCACTGAAGCTTTCTTT
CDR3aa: CASSPRVTSTEAFF

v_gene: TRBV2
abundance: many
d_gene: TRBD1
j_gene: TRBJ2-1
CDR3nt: TGTGCCAGCAGCTCTAGGACAGGGTACAATGAGCAGTTCTTC
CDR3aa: CASSSRTGYNEQFF

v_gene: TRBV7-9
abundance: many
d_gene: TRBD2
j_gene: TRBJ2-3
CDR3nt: TGTGCCAGCAGCTTTGCTAGCGGGCCCACAGATACGCAGTATTTT
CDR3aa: CASSFASGPTDTQYF

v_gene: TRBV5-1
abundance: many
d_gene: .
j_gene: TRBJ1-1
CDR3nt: TGCGCCAGCAGCCTGCGGGCTGAGGGGAACACTGAAGCTTTCTTT
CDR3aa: CASSLRAEGNTEAFF

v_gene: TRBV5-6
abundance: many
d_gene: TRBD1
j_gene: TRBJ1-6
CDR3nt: TGTGCCAGCAGCTACGGGACAGCTAATTCACCCCTCCACTTT
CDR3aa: CASSYGTANSPLHF

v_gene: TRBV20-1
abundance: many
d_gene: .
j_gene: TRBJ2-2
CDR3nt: TGCAGTGCTAGAGATCTGTCCGGGGAGCTGTTTTTT
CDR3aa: CSARDLSGELFF

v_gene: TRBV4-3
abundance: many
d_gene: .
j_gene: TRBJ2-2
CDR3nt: TGCGCCAGCTTTCAGTTGGAGCTGTTTTTT
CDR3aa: CASFQLELFF

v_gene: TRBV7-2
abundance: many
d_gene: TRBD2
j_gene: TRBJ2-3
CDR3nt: TGTGCCAGCAGCTTAGGCGGGGGGCTTACGCAGTATTTT
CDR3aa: CASSLGGGLTQYF

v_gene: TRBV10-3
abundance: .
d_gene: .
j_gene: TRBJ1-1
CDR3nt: TGTGCCATCAGTGGGGGGGGGATGAACACTGAAGCTTTCTTT
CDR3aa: CAISGGGMNTEAFF

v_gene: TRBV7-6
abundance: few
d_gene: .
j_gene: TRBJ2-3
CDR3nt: TGTGCCAGCAGCTCGGACAGACTAGATACGCAGTATTTT
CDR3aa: CASSSDRLDTQYF

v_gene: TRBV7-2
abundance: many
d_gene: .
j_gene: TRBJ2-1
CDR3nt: TGTGCCAGCAGCTCTCGGGGCAGGGGCGCCTACAATGAGCAGTTCTTC
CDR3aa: CASSSRGRGAYNEQFF

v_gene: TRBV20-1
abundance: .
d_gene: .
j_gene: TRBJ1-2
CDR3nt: TGCAGTGCTAGAGTCATGGGCAGGGGACTCAAAAACTATGGCTACACCTTC
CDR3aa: CSARVMGRGLKNYGYTF

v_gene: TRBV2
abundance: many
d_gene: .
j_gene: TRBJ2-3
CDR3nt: TGTGCCAGCAGTTGGAGGGGCACAGATACGCAGTATTTT
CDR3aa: CASSWRGTDTQYF

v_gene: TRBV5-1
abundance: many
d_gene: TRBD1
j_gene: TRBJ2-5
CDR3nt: TGCGCCAGCAGCTCGGGGACAGGGGGAGGAGAGACCCAGTACTTC
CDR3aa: CASSSGTGGGETQYF